Described below is a single TCR beta chain sequence and its context. The method, 5' RACE with UMI labels, was used to prepare the TRB cDNA libraries. TCRdb reprocessed the 5' RACE reads, keeping one entry per CDR3 protein, no DNA. Its table records approximately 47,000 distinct CDR3 sequences. Germline V gene lookup returns CDR1 MDHEN and CDR2 SYDVKM. The CDR3 has 14 residues. The data derive from a study of CXCR3-negative and CXCR3-positive naive CD8 T cells. V gene TRBV28 combines with J gene TRBJ2-1. Sample: naive CXCR3- CD8+ T cells from blood. The subset here: CD45RO-CCR7+CD27+CD95- naive CD8+ T cells lacking CXCR3 (TNR3-). This sequence was found in a human donor in good health. Some clones in this sample may be carry-over from other donors' samples. This chain's CDR3 is CASRPILGYNEQFF. Filled out from reference TRBV28 and TRBJ2-1, the complete variable domain reads DVKVTQSSRYLVKRTGEKVFLECVQDMDHENMFWYRQDPGLGLRLIYFSYDVKMKEKGDIPEGYSVSREKKERFSLILESASTNQTSMYLCASRPILGYNEQFFGPGTRLTVL.